The clone carrying this T cell receptor (beta chain) was seen once. The sample is drawn from a study of blood T cell repertoires in COVID-19. In the study overall: In each case, the material was cDNA or gDNA derived from T cells, B-cell-depleted T cells, or PBMCs.

Authors' analysis steps: Amplified reference gene primers provided the basis for estimating nucleated cell counts. TCRdb keeps only in-frame clones here, not all; method: immunoSEQ multiplex PCR. The D gene and trimming were derived from the DNA, and the V and J assignments and clone size from that table. The table includes 50,000 or so clones, roughly 87% detected once. Looked up from germline, CDR1 is MNHEY and CDR2 is SVGAGI. This CDR3 is 14 amino acids long. Trimming removed 6 bases at V and 8 bases at J, with 16 bases between. The receptor was isolated from a man in his fifties or sixties with active COVID-19. The specimen sequenced was peripheral blood. The chain carries TRBV6-5 and TRBJ2-2; no clear D gene. The CDR3 loop reads CASSPDLWAGELFF. DNA of the CDR3: TGTGCCAGCAGCCCCGATCTGTGGGCTGGGGAGCTGTTTTTT.